The following is a TCR beta chain sequence with its context. This clonotype was seen a handful of times. It has no known antigen specificity. The junction departs from the called germline gene at one end, perhaps through a read error. These data belong to a study of CD8+CD57+ T cells in acquired aplastic anemia (dated by TCRdb to the late 2010s). About the full investigation: On average, sorted CD4+ and CD8+ cells yielded around 3.5 ug of extracted DNA, with a range of about 0.17 to 27.4 ug. Healthy donor samples averaged roughly 9.9 million reads for CD4+ and about 12 million for CD8+ cells. The investigation overall reported the following: Between patients and healthy controls, no significant difference in CD8+ Simpson's diversity was found (P=0.060). Around 28 CD8+ CDR3 sequences were found to be shared between patients and controls, but these sequences appeared to be highly expressed in patients and within the immunodominant clones of the patients.

Profiling of TCR beta VDJ combinations and CDR3 sequences used genomic DNA as the template. An Illumina HiSeq 2000 was used for TCR repertoire sequencing. From the authors' description of their analysis: Repertoire assessment relied on Simpson's diversity index, CDR3 size and DJ length profiles, and TRBV/TRBJ rearrangement plots. The most abundant DNA sequence in the deep sequencing data was defined as the immunodominant clone. CDR3 amino acid sequences were checked for sharing between subjects and were compared against published repertoires and the VDJdb database. Using fastp at Q25 and MiXCR, TCRdb reprocessed the public reads and kept productive beta chains. A single entry per CDR3 protein holds the most common genes and DNA from its merged rows. The V and J calls and clone size come from TCRdb's table, not from the authors' own analysis. The sample includes 86,000 or so distinct CDR3 sequences, with under 50% observed a single time. The leading ten clones occupy about 68% of the sample.

TCR repertoires of sorted CD4+ and CD8+ blood T cells from severe aplastic anemia patients and healthy subjects were deep-sequenced in the study. Ficoll-Paque density gradient centrifugation was used to isolate peripheral blood mononuclear cells. Before DNA was extracted, CD4+ and CD8+ T cells were sorted using either FACS or magnetic beads. The CDR3 starts with the cysteine, ends with the phenylalanine, and has 15 residues. Of all the DNA, just the CDR3 is kept, 45 bases in frame from base 1. CDR1 and CDR2 were assigned from the germline V gene as SQVTM and ANQGSEA. This chain joins TRBV29-1 to TRBJ2-1; 6 matching bases give a weak D call of TRBD2. The sequence was obtained from a human donor in good health, serving as a control. Sequenced sample: sorted CD4+, CD8+, or CD8+CD57+ T cells (not recorded which) from PBMCs. This receptor has the CDR3 CSVEDPGSSYNERFF. The DNA is as follows: TGCAGCGTTGAAGATCCCGGGAGCTCCTACAATGAGCGGTTCTTC.